This TCR beta chain was sequenced during a study of cytomegalovirus exposure and HLA in healthy donors (dated by TCRdb to about 2017). Background on the whole study: In an earlier analysis of 587 of the donors, approximately 260 Gb of sequence data and 90 million to 120 million unique TCR beta sequences from about 179 million T cells were reported. Roughly 300 gigabases of sequencing data and approximately 91 million unique TCR sequences made up an early release that covered around 640 HLA-typed donors. Among the roughly 410 genotyped donors, around 79% belonged to the genetic ancestry cluster associated with self-reported Caucasian donors. The aim of the study was to test whether cataloging public T cell receptors could identify signatures of past pathogen exposure. The T cell repertoires of 700 or so subjects were profiled by immunosequencing and related to cytomegalovirus serostatus. Besides the first cohort of 666 subjects, a separate validation cohort made up of 90 to 150 different subjects was used. High-throughput TCR immunosequencing, statistical association of individual TCRs with disease status, and machine learning were combined to predict cytomegalovirus infection status. To study patterns of TCR occurrence, a later analysis re-analyzed previously published TCR beta repertoires from more than 550 donors and added high-resolution HLA genotyping. Rather than drawing on any new phenotypic data, the later analysis identified candidate immune exposures from TCR beta sequences and the way those sequences occurred across donors. In an earlier analysis of around 540 of the donors, high-throughput TCR beta sequencing was used to judge whether each TCR beta V gene segment behaved as functional or pseudogenic. Donor age, sex, ethnicity and CMV serostatus were collected together with the repertoire data. A later genetic analysis took genome-wide SNP genotypes for about 55% of the roughly 670 donors and used that subset as a discovery cohort. Every discovery cohort repertoire had been produced on one sequencing platform. Both class I and class II loci were covered by HLA typing, at four-digit resolution. Typing coverage varied by locus: about 620-630 donors for A, B, C, DRB1 and DQB1; approximately 560 for DQA1; 606 for DPA1; under 490 for DPB1. Because of strong linkage in the cohort, roughly five DR-DQ haplotypes were treated as single units for association and clustering. Among 398 genotyped donors of the cohort, an average of around 250,000 unique TCR beta nucleotide sequences was sequenced per donor, of which approximately 19% were non-productive. Overall study results and their limits: Several of the top co-occurrence clusters appeared to be linked to parvovirus B19, influenza, CMV and Epstein-Barr virus, according to a later analysis. Because HLA typing was missing for some donors at each locus, association tests included only the typed subset. Broadly in line with IMGT annotations, most TCR beta V segments showed up in productive rearrangements about 87% or about 30% of the time in an earlier analysis of approximately 640 of the donors. In a later analysis, HLA-associated TCR beta chains were found to be more clonally expanded and to have lower generation probabilities than equally common non-associated chains. When HLA alleles, especially DR and DQ, strongly co-occurred, TCR associations were difficult to assign to individual alleles. In a later analysis, 15,000 to 20,000 TCR beta sequences were associated with specific HLA alleles at a false discovery rate of 0.05. A group of highly shared sequence variants was considered likely to be a technical artifact of the sequencing pipeline. A few of the identified cytomegalovirus-associated TCR beta chains were confirmed in vitro to be specific for cytomegalovirus antigens. Immune exposure information for the cohort was limited to CMV serostatus. Most CMV-associated TCR beta chains appeared to be HLA-restricted in a later analysis, and the HLA associations seemed to be driven largely by CMV exposure. Correlated functional status among segregating V segments might reflect linkage disequilibrium, but an unknown experimental factor could not be ruled out. A further reported finding was that TCR beta sequences accurately predicted the HLA-A and HLA-B alleles for most subjects in the first cohort. Most TCR sequences were observed very rarely across donors, whereas some public TCRs were present in many individuals. A later genetic analysis associated a missense DCLRE1C variant with V-gene and J-gene trimming of TCR beta chains, and an independent cohort replicated the association. Some IMGT-functional V segments, including TRBV6-2 and TRBV6-3, could not be told apart with the 87-base-pair reads, so those segments were excluded. In a later analysis, TCR association rates were found to vary across HLA loci, with the most associated TCRs seen for DRB1 alleles and the fewest for HLA-C alleles. The earlier analysis of fewer than 750 of the donors excluded seventeen rarely observed V segments, including chromosome 9 orphons, because counts were too low. Cytomegalovirus status was reported to be diagnosed by the classifier with high specificity and sensitivity in both the original and validation cohorts. This cohort had only TCR beta chains sequenced, and the lack of alpha or paired-chain data limited which features could be detected. Sequencing depth was assumed to be roughly uniform across donors in the presence/absence analyses, though that assumption may not hold. A total of 164 TCR beta chains were listed by the study as associated with cytomegalovirus. Compared with the approximately 720-donor mean, donors in an Asian-associated ancestry cluster had fewer N-insertions in productive TCRs, according to a later genetic analysis. The authors suggested that the approach could potentially be extended to other disease states and immunological phenotypes.

In total, 600 or so healthy bone marrow donors made up the cohort. At the time of sampling, all cohort members were nominally healthy, though unrecorded immune exposures were likely present. The donor tested CMV seronegative and was one of the 352 seronegative cohort members. Every donor gave a peripheral blood sample, and the peripheral blood mononuclear cells from that sample were used for TCR beta sequencing. The Qiagen DNeasy Blood Extraction Kit was used to extract genomic DNA from the blood cell samples. The library was generated by the immunoSEQ multiplex PCR assay. A mixture of 60 forward primers for TCR Vbeta segments and 13 reverse primers for TCR Jbeta segments was used in the multiplex PCR. The CDR3 region of rearranged TCR beta genes was amplified from genomic DNA by a multiplex PCR assay. The amplified TCR beta libraries were sequenced on the Illumina HiSeq System as 87-base-pair reads. As for the original processing: A later analysis counted some 80 million unique TCR beta chains across the approximately 700 repertoires, and 10 million to 12 million of these chains were shared by at least two donors. Raw reads were error-corrected and collapsed into unique sequences by a nearest-neighbor algorithm in which closely related sequences were merged to remove PCR and sequencing errors. V, D and J gene segments were assigned by aligning CDR3 sequences to IMGT reference sequences. For a sequence to be retained, at least a six-nucleotide match to both a V gene segment and a J gene segment was required. A rearrangement counted as productive if the CDR3 had no stop codons and remained in frame with V and J, and every other rearrangement counted as non-productive. CDR3 was defined according to IMGT convention as the region running from the second conserved V-encoded cysteine to the conserved J-encoded phenylalanine. Sequences without an unambiguous match to a single V gene segment were excluded from the earlier analysis of over 500 of the donors. An earlier analysis of 587 of the donors called V segments functional above 56.7% productive rearrangements and segregating when the between-donor standard deviation exceeded 5%. A statistical classification framework was built for diagnosing cytomegalovirus status from the catalog of TCR beta chain sequences. In a later analysis, TCR nucleotide sequences were compared against IMGT/GENE-DB human TR gene sequences so that V and J genes could be assigned. A later analysis assigned CDR3 sequences and most-parsimonious VDJ recombination scenarios with the TCRdist pipeline. In a later analysis, every TCR beta chain was defined by the combination of its CDR3 amino acid sequence and its V-gene family, and reads without a unique V-gene family were dropped. As a way to deal with suspected cross-contamination and a sequencing artifact, a later analysis dropped 450 to 600 nucleotide sequences that were highly shared and had low generation probability. In a later analysis, a clonal expansion index for each public chain was calculated from normalized within-repertoire ranks of inferred template counts. Generation probabilities in a later analysis came from a VDJ recombination model fitted to out-of-frame rearrangements, and those results were checked against IGoR. In a later analysis, hypergeometric tests were used to score TCR-TCR, TCR-HLA and TCR-CMV co-occurrence, with a repertoire-size bias correction applied to TCR pairs. To estimate false discovery rates, a later analysis permuted the HLA or CMV assignments 20 times. In a later analysis, co-occurring TCRs were grouped using DBSCAN, with TCRdist sequence similarity added in when clustering inside HLA-allele-positive subsets. Repertoires with fewer than 30,000 or more than 120,000 public chains were left out of co-occurrence clustering, as were roughly five repertoires with anomalous nucleotide sharing. TCRdb holds this immuneACCESS table with in-frame rearrangements only. Some clones are missing; in checked studies, unresolved V genes explain under half, and the rest has no known cause. The D gene and trimming were derived from the DNA, and the V and J assignments and clone size from that table. Counted in this sample were around 120,000 clones; around 77% of them appeared once. The top ten hold about 1.7% of the sample.

Via the germline V gene, CDR1 is SNHLY and CDR2 FYNNEI. The CDR3 measures 14 amino acids from cysteine to phenylalanine. Only the CDR3 DNA is retained, 42 bases long and in frame from the first base. The V and J ends are trimmed by 4 bases and 5 bases, leaving 12 bases between them. With regard to this clone: The clone's antigen remains unknown. No base-level quality is on record; no much larger clone is a single base apart.

This chain is built from TRBV2 and TRBJ1-5; a tentative D match to TRBD1 spans 5 bases. This receptor was taken from a woman aged 45-65 years in good health and CMV-seronegative. Sequencing was carried out using PBMCs. The sequence in DNA is TGTGCCAGCAGTGGGGACGGGGGGGATCAGCCCCAGCATTTT. Its protein is CASSGDGGDQPQHF.